This entry is about one T cell receptor beta chain. The time point was: after neoadjuvant nivolumab, at surgical resection. V lost 4 bases and J 2 bases, leaving 12 bases between the germline ends. This CDR3 is built from 15 residues. Germline V gives CDR1 SGHVS, CDR2 FQNEAQ. The sample comes from a study of neoadjuvant anti-PD-1 for oral cavity cancer. Using immunoSEQ multiplex PCR, the repertoire was profiled, and TCRdb retains in-frame clones only, with some absent. The table shows 55,000 to 75,000 clones, with about nine tenths occurring only once. This receptor was obtained from a person aged 40 to 85 with oral cavity squamous cell carcinoma. The chain links TRBV7-8 to TRBJ1-5; D gene unclear. Source: PBMCs, taken after nivolumab (anti-PD-1) treatment. The CDR3 reads CASSSKRIGNQPQHF. CDR3 nucleotides: TGTGCCAGCAGCTCCAAACGGATTGGCAATCAGCCCCAGCATTTT.